The clone carrying this T cell receptor (beta chain) was recorded many times. TCRdb recomputed calls from the multiplex PCR reads with MiXCR, one row per CDR3 protein. Of about 46,000 distinct CDR3 sequences listed, around 23% were seen once; the top ten hold 7.5% to 9.5%. These data come from a study of breast tumors, draining lymph nodes, adjacent tissues. The material sequenced was breast tumor tissue. The TCR comes from a female donor with breast cancer. Some clones in this sample may be carry-over from other donors' samples.

This chain's CDR3 is CAISGPGDTDTQYF. The CDR3 DNA reads TGTGCCATCAGTGGGCCGGGGGACACAGATACGCAGTATTTT. The genes are TRBV10-3 and TRBJ2-3, with D possibly matching TRBD2 (6 bases). Per germline, CDR1 ENHRY and CDR2 SYGVKD. V gave up 4 bases and J gave up 2 bases, with 10 bases separating them. CDR3 length: 14 amino acids.